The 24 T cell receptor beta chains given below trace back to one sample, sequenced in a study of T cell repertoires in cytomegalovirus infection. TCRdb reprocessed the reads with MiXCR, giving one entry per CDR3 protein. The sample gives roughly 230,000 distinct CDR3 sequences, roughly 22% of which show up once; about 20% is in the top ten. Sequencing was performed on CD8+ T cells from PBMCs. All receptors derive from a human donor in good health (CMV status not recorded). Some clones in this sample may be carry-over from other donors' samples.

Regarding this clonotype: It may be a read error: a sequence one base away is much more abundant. CDR3 protein: CASSLLAYAQYF. In DNA, the CDR3 is TGTGCCAGCAGTTTACTAGCCTACGCGCAGTACTTC. The rearrangement links TRBV12-3 or TRBV12-4 to TRBJ2-7, with TRBD2 as a possible D gene (5 bases). This CDR3 comprises 12 residues.

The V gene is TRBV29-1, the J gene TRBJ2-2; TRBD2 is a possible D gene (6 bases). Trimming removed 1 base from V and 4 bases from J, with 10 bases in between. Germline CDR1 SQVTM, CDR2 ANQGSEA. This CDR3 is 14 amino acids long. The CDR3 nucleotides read TGCAGCGTTGAAGCAAGCGGGCCCACCGGGGAGCTGTTTTTT. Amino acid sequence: CSVEASGPTGELFF.

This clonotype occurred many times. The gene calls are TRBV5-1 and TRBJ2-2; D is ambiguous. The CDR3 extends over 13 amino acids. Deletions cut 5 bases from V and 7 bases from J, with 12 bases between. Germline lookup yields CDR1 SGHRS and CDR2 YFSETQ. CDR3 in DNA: TGCGCCAGCAGGCCTGACTTGGGCGGGGAGCTGTTTTTT. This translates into CASRPDLGGELFF. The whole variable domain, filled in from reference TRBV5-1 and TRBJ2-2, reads KAGVTQTPRYLIKTRGQQVTLSCSPISGHRSVSWYQQTPGQGLQFLFEYFSETQRNKGNFPGRFSGRQFSNSRSEMNVSTLELGDSALYLCASRPDLGGELFFGEGSRLTVL.

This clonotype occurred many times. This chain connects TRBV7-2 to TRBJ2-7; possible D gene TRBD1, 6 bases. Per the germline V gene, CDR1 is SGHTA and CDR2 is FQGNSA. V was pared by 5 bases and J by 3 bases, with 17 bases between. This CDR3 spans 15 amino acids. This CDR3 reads CASSVYRAQNYEQYF. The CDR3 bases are TGTGCCAGCAGCGTGTACAGGGCCCAAAACTACGAGCAGTACTTC.

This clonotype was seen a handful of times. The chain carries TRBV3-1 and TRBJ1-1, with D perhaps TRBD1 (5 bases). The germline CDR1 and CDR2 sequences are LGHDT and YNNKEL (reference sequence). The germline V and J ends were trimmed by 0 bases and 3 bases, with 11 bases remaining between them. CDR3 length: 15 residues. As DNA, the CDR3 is TGTGCCAGCAGCCAAGATTTAGGGACTGACACTGAAGCTTTCTTT. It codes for CASSQDLGTDTEAFF.

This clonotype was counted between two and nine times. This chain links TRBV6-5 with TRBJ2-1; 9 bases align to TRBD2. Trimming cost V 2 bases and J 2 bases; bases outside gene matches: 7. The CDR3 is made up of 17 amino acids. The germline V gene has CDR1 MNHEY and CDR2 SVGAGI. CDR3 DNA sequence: TGTGCCAGCAGTTACAGGGCGGGGGGGGTTACCTACAATGAGCAGTTCTTC. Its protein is CASSYRAGGVTYNEQFF.

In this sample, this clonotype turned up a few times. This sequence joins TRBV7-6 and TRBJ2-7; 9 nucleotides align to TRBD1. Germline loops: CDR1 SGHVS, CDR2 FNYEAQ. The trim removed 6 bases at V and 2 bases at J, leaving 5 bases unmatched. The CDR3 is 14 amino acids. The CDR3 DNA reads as TGTGCCAGCAGTTTACAGGGGGCGGCCTACGAGCAGTACTTC. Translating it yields CASSLQGAAYEQYF.

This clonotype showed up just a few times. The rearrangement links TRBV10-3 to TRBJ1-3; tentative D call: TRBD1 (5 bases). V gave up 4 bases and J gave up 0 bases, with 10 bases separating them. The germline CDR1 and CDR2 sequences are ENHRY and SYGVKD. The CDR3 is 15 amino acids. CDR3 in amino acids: CAISVGVLSGNTIYF. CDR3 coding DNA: TGTGCCATCAGTGTAGGGGTCCTCTCTGGAAACACCATATATTTT.

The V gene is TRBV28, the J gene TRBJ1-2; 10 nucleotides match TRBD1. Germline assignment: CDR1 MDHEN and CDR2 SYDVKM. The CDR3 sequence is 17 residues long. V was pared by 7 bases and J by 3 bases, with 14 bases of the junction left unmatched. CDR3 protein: CASKGTGTGVFHYGYTF. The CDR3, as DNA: TGTGCCAGCAAGGGGACCGGGACAGGGGTTTTTCACTATGGCTACACCTTC.

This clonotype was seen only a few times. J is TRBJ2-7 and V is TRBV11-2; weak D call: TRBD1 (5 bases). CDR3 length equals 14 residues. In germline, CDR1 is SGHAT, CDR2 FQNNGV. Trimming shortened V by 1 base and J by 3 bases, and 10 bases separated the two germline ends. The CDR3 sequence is CASSLAAGNYEQYF. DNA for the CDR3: TGTGCCAGCAGCTTAGCCGCAGGGAACTACGAGCAGTACTTC.

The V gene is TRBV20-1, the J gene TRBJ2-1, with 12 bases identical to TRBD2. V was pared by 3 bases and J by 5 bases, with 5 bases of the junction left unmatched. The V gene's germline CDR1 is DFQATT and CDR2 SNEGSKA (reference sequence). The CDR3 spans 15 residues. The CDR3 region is CSASLSSGGDNEQFF. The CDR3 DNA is TGCAGTGCTAGCCTCTCTAGCGGGGGGGACAATGAGCAGTTCTTC.

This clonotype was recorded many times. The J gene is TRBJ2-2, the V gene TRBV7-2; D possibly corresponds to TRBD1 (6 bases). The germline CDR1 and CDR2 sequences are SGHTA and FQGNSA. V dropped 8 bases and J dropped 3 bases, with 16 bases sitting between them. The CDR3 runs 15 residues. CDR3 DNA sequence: TGTGCCAGCCGTCGCGCAGGGGCGCACACCGGGGAGCTGTTTTTT. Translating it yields CASRRAGAHTGELFF.

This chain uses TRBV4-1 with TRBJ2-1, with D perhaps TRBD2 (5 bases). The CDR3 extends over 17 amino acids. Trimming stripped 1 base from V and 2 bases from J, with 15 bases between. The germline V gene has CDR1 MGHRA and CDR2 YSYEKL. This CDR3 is CASSQAKLVGTYNEQFF. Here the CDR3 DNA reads TGCGCCAGCAGCCAAGCCAAACTAGTGGGGACCTACAATGAGCAGTTCTTC.

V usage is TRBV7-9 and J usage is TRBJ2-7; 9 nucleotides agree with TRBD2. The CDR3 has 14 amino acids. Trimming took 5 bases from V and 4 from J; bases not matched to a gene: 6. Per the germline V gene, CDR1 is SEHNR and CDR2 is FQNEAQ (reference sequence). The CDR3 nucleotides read TGTGCCAGCAGCCCACCTCTAGCGGGGTACGAGCAGTACTTC. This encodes CASSPPLAGYEQYF.

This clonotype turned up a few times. CDR3 loop: CASSSSGGASETQYF. DNA for the CDR3: TGTGCCAGCAGCTCCAGCGGGGGGGCCTCAGAGACCCAGTACTTC. The rearrangement uses TRBV11-2 and TRBJ2-5; the match to TRBD2 covers 10 bases. V was pared by 4 bases and J by 4 bases, with 6 bases of the junction left unmatched. The CDR3 runs to 15 residues. Germline CDR1 is SGHAT and CDR2 is FQNNGV.

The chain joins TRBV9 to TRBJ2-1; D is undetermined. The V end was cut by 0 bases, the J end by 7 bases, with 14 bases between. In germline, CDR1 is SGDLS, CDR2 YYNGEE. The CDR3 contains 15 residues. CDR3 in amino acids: CASSVGRSLLNEQFF. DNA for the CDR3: TGTGCCAGCAGCGTAGGCCGATCCCTTTTGAATGAGCAGTTCTTC.

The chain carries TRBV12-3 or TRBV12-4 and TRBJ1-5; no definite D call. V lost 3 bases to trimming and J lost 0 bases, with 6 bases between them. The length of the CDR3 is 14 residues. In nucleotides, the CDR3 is TGTGCCAGCAGTTTCGGACTTAGCAATCAGCCCCAGCATTTT. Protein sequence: CASSFGLSNQPQHF.

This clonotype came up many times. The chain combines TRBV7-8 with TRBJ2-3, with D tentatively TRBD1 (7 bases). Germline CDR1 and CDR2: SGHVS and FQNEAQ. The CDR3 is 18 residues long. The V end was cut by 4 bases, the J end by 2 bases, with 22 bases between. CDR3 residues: CASSSGGTDLMATDTQYF. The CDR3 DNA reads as TGTGCCAGCAGCTCAGGGGGGACGGACCTAATGGCCACAGATACGCAGTATTTT.

The CDR3 DNA is TGTGCCAGCAGCCCCCTTCGTTCCGGCAAAAACATTCAGTACTTC. Translated: CASSPLRSGKNIQYF. This chain joins TRBV7-4 and TRBJ2-4; no clear D. The CDR3 runs to 15 residues. V gave up 5 bases and J gave up 3 bases, with 14 bases separating them. CDR1 SGHVT and CDR2 SQSDAQ come from the germline V gene. The entire variable domain, with the rest obtained from reference TRBV7-4 and TRBJ2-4, is as follows: GAGVSQSPRYKVAKRGRDVALRCDSISGHVTLYWYRQTLGQGSEVLTYSQSDAQRDKSGRPSGRFSAERPERSVSTLKIQRTEQGDSAVYLCASSPLRSGKNIQYFGAGTRLSVL.

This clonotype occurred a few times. CDR3 in DNA: TGTGCCAGCACCAGCCACCTGGAAGTGCCGGATACGCAGTATTTT. This gives the protein CASTSHLEVPDTQYF. V usage is TRBV6-6 and J usage is TRBJ2-3; D gene unclear. This CDR3 has 15 residues. CDR1 is MNHNY, CDR2 SVGAGI, per germline (reference sequence). V gave up 7 bases and J gave up 6 bases, with 20 bases separating them.

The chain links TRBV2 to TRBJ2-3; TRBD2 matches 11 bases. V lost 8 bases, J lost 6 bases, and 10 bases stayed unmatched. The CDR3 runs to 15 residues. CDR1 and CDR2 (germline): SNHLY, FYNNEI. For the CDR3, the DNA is TGTGCCAGCTTACGACTAGCGGGGCTTATGGATACGCAGTATTTT. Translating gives CASLRLAGLMDTQYF.

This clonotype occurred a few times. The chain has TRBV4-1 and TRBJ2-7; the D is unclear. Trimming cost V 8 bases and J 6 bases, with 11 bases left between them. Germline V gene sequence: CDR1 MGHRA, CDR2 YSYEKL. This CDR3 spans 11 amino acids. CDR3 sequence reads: CASLGGTEQYF. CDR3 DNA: TGCGCCAGCTTAGGTGGAACCGAGCAGTACTTC.

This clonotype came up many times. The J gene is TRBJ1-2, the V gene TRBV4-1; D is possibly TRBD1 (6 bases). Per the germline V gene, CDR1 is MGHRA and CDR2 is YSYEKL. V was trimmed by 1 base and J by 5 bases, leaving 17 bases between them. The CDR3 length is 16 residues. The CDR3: CASSQVEGGAGYGYTF. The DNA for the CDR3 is TGCGCCAGCAGCCAAGTAGAGGGGGGCGCCGGGTATGGCTACACCTTC.

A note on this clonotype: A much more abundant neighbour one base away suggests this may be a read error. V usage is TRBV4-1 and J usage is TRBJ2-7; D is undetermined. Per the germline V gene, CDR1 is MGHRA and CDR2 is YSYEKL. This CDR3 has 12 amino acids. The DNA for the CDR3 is TGCGCCAGCAGCCCACCTTCTTACGAGCGGTACTTC. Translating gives CASSPPSYERYF.